These 24 T cell receptor beta chains share one sample of origin, sequenced in a study of Ad26.COV2.S vaccination and SARS-CoV-2 variants. The treatment is: 15 to 20 received Ad26.COV2.S at low or high dose, single or two shots; about five received placebo; per-sample allocation not given. Following the first vaccine or placebo injection, samples were taken on day 63. Sequencing used immunoSEQ multiplex PCR; TCRdb keeps in-frame clones, though not all of them. The sample carries about 350,000 clones, 88% recorded once. This specimen was peripheral blood, taken in a trial of Ad26.COV2.S vaccine versus placebo. These receptors all stem from a person aged 18-60 years who received the Ad26.COV2.S COVID-19 vaccine or a placebo.

The CDR3 DNA reads as TGTGCCATTCGGGACAGGGGAAGCACTGAAGCTTTCTTT. Translated, it gives CAIRDRGSTEAFF. The V gene is TRBV10-3, the J gene TRBJ1-1, with 10 bases lining up with TRBD1. The CDR3 sequence is 13 residues long. Trimming removed 9 bases from V and 4 bases from J; junction bases left unmatched: 5. Germline assignment: CDR1 ENHRY and CDR2 SYGVKD.

The chain is built from TRBV28 and TRBJ2-5, with TRBD2 as a possible D gene (6 bases). CDR3 size: 19 residues. The V and J ends lost 2 bases and 2 bases respectively, with 24 bases between them. In germline, CDR1 is MDHEN, CDR2 SYDVKM. CDR3 amino acids: CASSLPRPRLVSTQETQYF. CDR3 DNA: TGTGCCAGCAGTTTACCGCGCCCCCGACTAGTTTCCACGCAAGAGACCCAGTACTTC.

This CDR3 reads CATSITGAGNTIYF. CDR3 in DNA: TGTGCCACCAGCATCACAGGGGCAGGAAACACCATATATTTT. This rearrangement joins TRBV15 to TRBJ1-3; 7 bases align to TRBD1. Germline CDR1 reads LNHNV; CDR2 reads YYDKDF (reference sequence). V lost 4 bases and J lost 4; bases outside the gene matches: 4. This CDR3 has 14 amino acids.

The chain combines TRBV11-2 with TRBJ1-2, with no clear D. Germline lookup yields CDR1 SGHAT and CDR2 FQNNGV. The V end lost 5 bases, the J end lost 4 bases, and 14 bases lay between the germline ends. The CDR3 totals 14 residues. The CDR3 DNA reads TGTGCCAGCAGCCCCCCAGCCCGTCCCTATGGCTACACCTTC. Its translation is CASSPPARPYGYTF.

The sample holds a few counts of this clone. The CDR3, as DNA: TGTGCCAGTAGAATGGGGGGGTTAGGGAGCAATCAGCCCCAGCATTTT. Its protein is CASRMGGLGSNQPQHF. The chain has TRBV19 and TRBJ1-5, with D possibly matching TRBD1 (5 bases). Trimming cost V 6 bases and J 1 base, with 16 bases left between them. The length of the CDR3 is 16 residues. CDR1 and CDR2 from the germline V gene are LNHDA and SQIVND (reference sequence).

The chain carries TRBV7-2 and TRBJ1-2; D gene unclear. CDR3 length equals 11 residues. Germline loops: CDR1 SGHTA, CDR2 FQGNSA. V was clipped by 5 bases and J by 3 bases, with 4 bases between them. CDR3 sequence: CASSPHYGYTF. DNA for the CDR3: TGTGCCAGCAGCCCTCACTATGGCTACACCTTC.

The chain couples TRBV28 to TRBJ2-7; tentative D call: TRBD1 (6 bases). The CDR3 has 13 amino acids. The V end lost 7 bases, the J end lost 2 bases, and 12 bases lay between the germline ends. Germline CDR1 reads MDHEN; CDR2 reads SYDVKM. In DNA form, the CDR3 reads TGTGCCAGCACCACAGGGTCGCCCTACGAGCAGTACTTC. Residues: CASTTGSPYEQYF.

The chain links TRBV9 to TRBJ1-6; 7 nucleotides align to TRBD1. V shed 5 bases, J shed 2 bases, and the junction held 7 bases outside the gene matches. Germline values: CDR1 SGDLS, CDR2 YYNGEE. This CDR3 contains 16 residues. This CDR3 reads CASSQTGETYNSPLHF. The CDR3 DNA follows: TGTGCCAGCAGTCAAACAGGGGAAACCTATAATTCACCCCTCCACTTT.

The chain links TRBV3-1 (or the pseudogene TRBV3-2) to TRBJ2-1; weak D call: TRBD1 (5 bases). V lost 0 bases to trimming and J lost 6 bases, with 15 bases between them. This CDR3 is built from 16 residues. Germline CDR1 reads LGHDT; CDR2 reads YNNKEL (reference sequence). The CDR3 nucleotides are TGTGCCAGCAGCCAAGACCACTGGTCTAGGGGCAATGAGCAGTTCTTC. This gives the protein CASSQDHWSRGNEQFF.

The rearrangement joins TRBV5-1 to TRBJ2-7, with 10 bases matching TRBD1. The junction had 3 bases not matched to a gene; V was cut back by 0 bases and J by 3 bases. Germline CDR1 is SGHRS and CDR2 is YFSETQ. This CDR3 has 15 amino acids. In DNA, the CDR3 is TGCGCCAGCAGCTTGGGGACAGGGGGAGACTACGAGCAGTACTTC. This translates into CASSLGTGGDYEQYF.

The gene calls are TRBV20-1 and TRBJ1-1, with no clear D. V gave up 3 bases and J gave up 4 bases, with 9 bases separating them. Germline V lookup: CDR1 DFQATT, CDR2 SNEGSKA (reference sequence). The CDR3 is 12 amino acids. In nucleotides, the CDR3 is TGCAGTGCTAGTCCCGGGCCCACTGAAGCTTTCTTT. It is translated as CSASPGPTEAFF.

This chain links TRBV29-1 with TRBJ2-2, with unresolved D. The CDR3 covers 14 residues. CDR1 is SQVTM, CDR2 ANQGSEA, per germline. V was trimmed by 7 bases and J by 1 base, leaving 13 bases between them. The CDR3: CSARTGMNTGELFF. The CDR3 bases are TGCAGCGCCCGGACCGGCATGAACACCGGGGAGCTGTTTTTT.

The genes are TRBV5-1 and TRBJ1-2; weak D call: TRBD1 (6 bases). Between the trimmed V and J ends, which lost 4 bases and 7 bases, there was a span of 17 bases. Germline loops: CDR1 SGHRS, CDR2 YFSETQ. The length of the CDR3 is 14 residues. In nucleotides, the CDR3 is TGCGCCAGCAGCGATTCCACAGGGAATCTTGGCTACACCTTC. It is translated as CASSDSTGNLGYTF.

The chain is built from TRBV5-6 and TRBJ2-7; TRBD1 agrees at 7 bases. The CDR3 loop spans 13 amino acids. Germline CDR1 and CDR2: SGHDT and YYEEEE. After removal of 7 bases from V and 4 bases from J, the junction contained 8 bases not matched to a gene. The CDR3 region is CASQRQGRYEQYF. CDR3 DNA sequence: TGTGCCAGCCAGAGACAGGGTAGGTACGAGCAGTACTTC. Based on the CDR3 plus reference TRBV5-6 and TRBJ2-7, the full variable domain is DAGVTQSPTHLIKTRGQQVTLRCSPKSGHDTVSWYQQALGQGPQFIFQYYEEEERQRGNFPDRFSGHQFPNYSSELNVNALLLGDSALYLCASQRQGRYEQYFGPGTRLTVT.

In DNA form, the CDR3 reads TGTGCCAGCAGCACCCGACAGGGGACCAACACTGAAGCTTTCTTT. This codes for CASSTRQGTNTEAFF. The chain joins TRBV7-2 to TRBJ1-1, with 8 bases lining up with TRBD1. Trimming cost V 5 bases and J 2 bases; bases outside gene matches: 7. Per the germline V gene, CDR1 is SGHTA and CDR2 is FQGNSA. CDR3 size: 15 residues. The full variable domain, its missing parts supplied by reference TRBV7-2 and TRBJ1-1, is GAGVSQSPSNKVTEKGKDVELRCDPISGHTALYWYRQSLGQGLEFLIYFQGNSAPDKSGLPSDRFSAERTGGSVSTLTIQRTQQEDSAVYLCASSTRQGTNTEAFFGQGTRLTVV.

The V gene is TRBV6-2 or TRBV6-3, the J gene TRBJ1-3; D remains unclear. Germline V gene data show CDR1 as MNHEY and CDR2 as SVGEGT. The CDR3 sequence is 14 residues long. V was cut by 6 bases and J by 0 bases, with 9 bases left in between. In nucleotides, the CDR3 is TGTGCCAGCAGCTTTGGCCCCTCTGGAAACACCATATATTTT. This encodes CASSFGPSGNTIYF.

This chain uses TRBV5-1 with TRBJ1-1; a possible D gene is TRBD1 (5 bases). This CDR3 spans 15 amino acids. Trimming cost V 3 bases and J 5 bases, with 17 bases left between them. Germline assignment: CDR1 SGHRS and CDR2 YFSETQ. CDR3 residues: CASSYAGTMGTEAFF. CDR3 sequence (DNA): TGCGCCAGCAGCTATGCCGGGACGATGGGGACTGAAGCTTTCTTT.

The V gene is TRBV28, the J gene TRBJ2-7; D uncertain. CDR1 is MDHEN and CDR2 is SYDVKM in the germline V gene. This CDR3 spans 11 amino acids. Trimming took off 8 bases at V and 4 bases at J, with 9 bases between the two ends. CDR3 loop: CASGDRYEQYF. The CDR3 DNA is TGTGCCAGCGGCGACCGATACGAGCAGTACTTC.

The J gene is TRBJ2-5, the V gene TRBV27; D perhaps matches TRBD2 (5 bases). V was pared by 3 bases and J by 0 bases, with 14 bases between. The CDR3 is 16 residues long. CDR1 is MNHEY and CDR2 is SMNVEV in the germline V gene (reference sequence). CDR3: CASSFYFGENQETQYF. The DNA for the CDR3 is TGTGCCAGCAGTTTCTATTTCGGGGAGAACCAAGAGACCCAGTACTTC.

The rearrangement links TRBV19 to TRBJ2-2; D remains unclear. Trimming took 5 bases from V and 3 from J, leaving 13 bases between them. The length of the CDR3 is 15 residues. Per germline, CDR1 LNHDA and CDR2 SQIVND (reference sequence). CDR3 bases: TGTGCCAGTAGTGGCGGTTCCGCATACACCGGGGAGCTGTTTTTT. Its translation: CASSGGSAYTGELFF.

The rearrangement joins TRBV7-3 to TRBJ2-5; possible D gene TRBD2, 5 bases. The germline gives CDR1 SGHTA, CDR2 FQGTGA. With 0 bases removed from V and 4 bases from J, the gap between germline ends came to 6 bases. The CDR3 length is 13 residues. The CDR3 DNA reads TGTGCCAGCAGCTTAACGCGGGCAGAGACCCAGTACTTC. Translated: CASSLTRAETQYF.

This clone has just one count. The chain has TRBV6-5 and TRBJ2-1; D not certain. This CDR3 is built from 11 residues. CDR1 and CDR2 from the germline V gene are MNHEY and SVGAGI. V was pared by 10 bases and J by 4 bases, with 8 bases between. This CDR3 reads CAILIYNEQFF. CDR3 nucleotide sequence: TGTGCCATCTTAATTTACAATGAGCAGTTCTTC.

The J gene is TRBJ2-1, the V gene TRBV5-4; 9 bases are shared with TRBD2. Germline V gives CDR1 SGHNT, CDR2 YYREEE (reference sequence). This CDR3 region has 16 residues. V shed 2 bases, J shed 4 bases, and the junction held 7 bases outside the gene matches. CDR3 DNA sequence: TGTGCCAGCAGCTTTACCGGGACTAGCACGTACAATGAGCAGTTCTTC. Translated, it gives CASSFTGTSTYNEQFF.

V is TRBV9 and J is TRBJ1-2, with D tentatively TRBD1 (5 bases). The CDR3 is 14 residues long. V was shortened by 4 bases and J by 8 bases, with 18 bases between the two germline ends. The germline V gene encodes CDR1 SGDLS and CDR2 YYNGEE. The CDR3 sequence: CASSTHRPERGYTF. The CDR3 DNA follows: TGTGCCAGCAGCACCCACAGGCCCGAGAGGGGCTACACCTTC.